This T cell receptor beta chain comes out of a study of cytomegalovirus exposure and HLA in healthy donors. Across the study: HLA-typed donors were the source of 80 million to 90 million unique TCRs, which an early data release held.

The primer mix had 60 Vbeta and 13 Jbeta primers. Assay: immunoSEQ multiplex PCR; the TCRdb copy retains only in-frame clones and omits some. The data hold approximately 55,000 clones, with 81% observed a single time. Notes on this clone: What it binds is not known.

Study observations and caveats: The dataset shows that most TCR sequences were rare, while some public TCRs occurred in many donors.

CDR1 SNHLY and CDR2 FYNNEI come from the germline V gene. Germline trimming cut 6 bases from V and 2 bases from J; bases unmatched to any gene: 6. The CDR3 contains 15 residues. This chain connects TRBV2 to TRBJ1-1; 10 nucleotides match TRBD1. This clonotype originated in a boy younger than 18 in good health and CMV-seropositive. Sequenced material: PBMCs. CDR3 protein: CASSARTGGNTEAFF. The CDR3 region has the DNA TGTGCCAGCAGCGCTAGGACAGGGGGAAACACTGAAGCTTTCTTT.